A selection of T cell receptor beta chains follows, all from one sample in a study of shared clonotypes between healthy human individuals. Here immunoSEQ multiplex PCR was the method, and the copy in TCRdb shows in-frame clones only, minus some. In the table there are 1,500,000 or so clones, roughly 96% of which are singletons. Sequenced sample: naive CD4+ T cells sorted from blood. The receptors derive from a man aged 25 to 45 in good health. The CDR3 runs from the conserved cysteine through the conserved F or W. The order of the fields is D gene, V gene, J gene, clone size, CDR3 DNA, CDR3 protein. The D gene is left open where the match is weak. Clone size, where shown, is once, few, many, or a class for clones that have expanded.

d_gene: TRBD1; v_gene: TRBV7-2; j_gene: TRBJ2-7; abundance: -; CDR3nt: TGTGCCAGCAGCTTAGTTGGGACAGGGATTTACGAGCAGTACTTC; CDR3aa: CASSLVGTGIYEQYF
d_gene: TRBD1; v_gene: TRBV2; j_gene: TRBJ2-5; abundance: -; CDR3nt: TGTGCCAGCAGTCCTGACAGGGGGCAAGAGACCCAGTACTTC; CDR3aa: CASSPDRGQETQYF
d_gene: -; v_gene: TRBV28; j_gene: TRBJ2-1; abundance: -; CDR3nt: TGTGCCAGCAGTTCCTGGGACTACAATGAGCAGTTCTTC; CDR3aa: CASSSWDYNEQFF
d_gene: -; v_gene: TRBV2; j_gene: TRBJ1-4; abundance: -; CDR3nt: TGTGCCAGCAGTGCAGGGGTTTCTAATGAAAAACTGTTTTTT; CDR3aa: CASSAGVSNEKLFF
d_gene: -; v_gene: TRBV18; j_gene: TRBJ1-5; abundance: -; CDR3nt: TGTGCCAGCTCACCGGGAAGTCCTGGCTCGCAGCCCCAGCATTTT; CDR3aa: CASSPGSPGSQPQHF
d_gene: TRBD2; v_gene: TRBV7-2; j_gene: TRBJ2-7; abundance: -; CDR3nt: TGTGCCAGCAGCACACTAGCGGGAGGGAAACTATACGAGCAGTACTTC; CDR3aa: CASSTLAGGKLYEQYF
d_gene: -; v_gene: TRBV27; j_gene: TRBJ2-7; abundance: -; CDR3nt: TGTGCCAGCAGTGGCAGCTACGAGCAGTACTTC; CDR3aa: CASSGSYEQYF
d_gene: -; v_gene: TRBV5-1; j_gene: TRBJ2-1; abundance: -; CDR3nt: TGCGCCAGCAGCTTGGACTCATACAATGAGCAGTTCTTC; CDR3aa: CASSLDSYNEQFF
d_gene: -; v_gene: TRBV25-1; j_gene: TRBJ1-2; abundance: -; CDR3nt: TGTGCCAGCAGTGAAGCCCGGCCCGGTGGCTACACCTTC; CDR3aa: CASSEARPGGYTF
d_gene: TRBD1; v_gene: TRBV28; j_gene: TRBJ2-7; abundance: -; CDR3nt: TGTGCCAGCAGACACACCGGGACAGGGTACGAGCAGTACTTC; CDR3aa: CASRHTGTGYEQYF
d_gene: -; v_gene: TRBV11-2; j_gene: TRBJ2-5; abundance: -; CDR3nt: TGTGCCAGCAGCTTATATTTGGAGACCCAGTACTTC; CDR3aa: CASSLYLETQYF
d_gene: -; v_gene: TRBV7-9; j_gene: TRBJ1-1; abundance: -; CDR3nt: TGTGCCAGCAGCTTAGGAGACGGAAACACTGAAGCTTTCTTT; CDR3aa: CASSLGDGNTEAFF
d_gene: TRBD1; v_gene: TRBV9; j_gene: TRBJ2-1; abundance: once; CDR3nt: TGTGCCAGCAGCGTACAGGGGGAAAATGAGCAGTTCTTC; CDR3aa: CASSVQGENEQFF
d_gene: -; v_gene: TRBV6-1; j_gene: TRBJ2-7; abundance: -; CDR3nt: TGTGCCAGCAGTGAAAGGTACGAGCAGTACTTC; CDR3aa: CASSERYEQYF
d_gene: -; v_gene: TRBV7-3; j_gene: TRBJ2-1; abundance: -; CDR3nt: TGTGCCAGCAGTATCGGGACTCCAAGCAATGGGCAGTTCTTC; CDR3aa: CASSIGTPSNGQFF
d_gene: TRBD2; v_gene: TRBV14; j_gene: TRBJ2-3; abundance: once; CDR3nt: TGTGCCAGCAGCCAAGCTGGGACTAGCGGGAGAAATACGCAGTATTTT; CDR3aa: CASSQAGTSGRNTQYF
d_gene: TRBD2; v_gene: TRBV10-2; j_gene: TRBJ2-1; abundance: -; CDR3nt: TGCGCCAGCAGAATACTAGCGGGAGGCTACAATGAGCAGTTCTTC; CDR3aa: CASRILAGGYNEQFF
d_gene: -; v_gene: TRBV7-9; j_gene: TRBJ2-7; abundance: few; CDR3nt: TGTGCCAGCAGCTGGACGGAACTATCCTACGAGCAGTACTTC; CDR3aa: CASSWTELSYEQYF
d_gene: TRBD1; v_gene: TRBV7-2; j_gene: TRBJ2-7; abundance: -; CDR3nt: TGTGCCAGCAGCTTAGAGCAGGGGGTGGGCGAGCAGTACTTC; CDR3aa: CASSLEQGVGEQYF
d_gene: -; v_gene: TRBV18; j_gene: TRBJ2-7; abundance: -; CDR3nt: TGTGCCAGCTCACCTTCGTTCTTTGCCTACGAGCAGTACTTC; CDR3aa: CASSPSFFAYEQYF